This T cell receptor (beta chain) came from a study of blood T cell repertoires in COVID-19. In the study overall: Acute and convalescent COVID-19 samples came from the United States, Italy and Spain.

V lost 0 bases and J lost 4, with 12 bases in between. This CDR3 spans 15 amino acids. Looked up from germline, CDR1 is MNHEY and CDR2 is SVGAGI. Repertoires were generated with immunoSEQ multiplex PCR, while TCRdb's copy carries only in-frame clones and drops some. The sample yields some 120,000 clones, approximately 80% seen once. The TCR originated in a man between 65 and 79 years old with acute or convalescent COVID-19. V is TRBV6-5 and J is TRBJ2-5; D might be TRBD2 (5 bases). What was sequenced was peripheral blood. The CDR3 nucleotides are TGTGCCAGCAGTTACTCGATGGACTCCGCAGAGACCCAGTACTTC. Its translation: CASSYSMDSAETQYF.